This passage covers 13 T cell receptor beta chains from one sample sequenced in a study of cytomegalovirus exposure and HLA in healthy donors. 60 Vbeta and 13 Jbeta primers were used in PCR. Clones were sequenced by immunoSEQ multiplex PCR, and TCRdb holds only the in-frame ones, with some missing. The profile shows some 180,000 clones, around 76% of them singletons. Sequenced: PBMCs. Receptor source: a man in his forties or fifties in good health and CMV-seronegative.

V gene TRBV6-5 combines with J gene TRBJ1-1; D possibly corresponds to TRBD1 (5 bases). The germline CDR1 and CDR2 sequences are MNHEY and SVGAGI. Trimming took off 2 bases at V and 4 bases at J, with 8 bases between the two ends. CDR3 length: 13 residues. CDR3 coding DNA: TGTGCCAGCAGTTACACCCAGGGCACTGAAGCTTTCTTT. It specifies CASSYTQGTEAFF.

The chain has TRBV2 and TRBJ2-7; D is perhaps TRBD2 (5 bases). The CDR3 runs 15 residues. V gave up 2 bases and J gave up 5 bases, with 16 bases separating them. Germline V gene lookup returns CDR1 SNHLY and CDR2 FYNNEI. The CDR3 sequence: CASSEFLRRGNEQYF. In nucleotides, the CDR3 is TGTGCCAGCAGTGAATTTCTGAGGAGAGGGAACGAGCAGTACTTC.

This clone has only a few counts. This sequence joins TRBV6-5 and TRBJ2-2, with TRBD2 matching over 11 bases. V trimming: 2 bases; J trimming: 4 bases; junction bases outside the gene matches: 3. Germline CDR1 is MNHEY and CDR2 is SVGAGI. This CDR3 comprises 16 residues. The CDR3 sequence: CASSYGLAGGTGELFF. CDR3 DNA: TGTGCCAGCAGTTACGGGCTAGCGGGAGGCACCGGGGAGCTGTTTTTT.

The chain combines TRBV4-1 with TRBJ1-4, with 7 positions matching TRBD1. Germline V gene lookup returns CDR1 MGHRA and CDR2 YSYEKL. V lost 0 bases to trimming and J lost 5 bases; unmatched junction nucleotides: 9. This CDR3 contains 17 residues. Here the CDR3 DNA reads TGCGCCAGCAGCCAAGAATCCCAGGGGGTGGGAAATGAAAAACTGTTTTTT. Protein product: CASSQESQGVGNEKLFF.

The gene calls are TRBV4-1 and TRBJ1-5, with 8 bases fitting TRBD1. The V and J ends lost 2 bases and 4 bases, in that order; junction bases with no gene match: 10. This CDR3 contains 17 residues. Germline CDR1 and CDR2: MGHRA and YSYEKL. This CDR3 reads CASSQPEGQGRNQPQHF. In nucleotides, the CDR3 is TGCGCCAGCAGCCAACCTGAAGGACAGGGCAGAAATCAGCCCCAGCATTTT.

The V gene is TRBV11-2, the J gene TRBJ2-7, with 11 bases identical to TRBD2. Germline V gene sequence: CDR1 SGHAT, CDR2 FQNNGV. The trim removed 1 base at V and 6 bases at J, leaving 8 bases unmatched. The length of the CDR3 is 16 residues. In DNA, the CDR3 is TGTGCCAGCAGCTTAGCCCCGACTAGCGGGAAGCGCGAGCAGTACTTC. This translates into CASSLAPTSGKREQYF.

Remarks on this clone: The identical CDR3 is also encoded by other nucleotide sequences in the sample. The chain couples TRBV11-2 to TRBJ1-5; D gene ambiguous. Trimming removed 3 bases at V and 4 bases at J, with 10 bases between. The CDR3 totals 14 residues. The V gene's germline CDR1 is SGHAT and CDR2 FQNNGV. The CDR3 sequence is CASSLAGGNQPQHF. DNA of the CDR3: TGTGCCAGCAGCTTGGCAGGAGGTAATCAGCCCCAGCATTTT.

This chain links TRBV19 with TRBJ1-2, with 8 bases aligning to TRBD1. The CDR3 is made up of 13 amino acids. V shed 6 bases, J shed 3 bases, and the junction held 3 bases outside the gene matches. Germline-derived CDR1 and CDR2 are LNHDA and SQIVND (reference sequence). Here the CDR3 reads CASRDRAYYGYTF. The CDR3 DNA is TGTGCCAGTAGGGACAGGGCGTACTATGGCTACACCTTC.

The CDR3 nucleotides read TGTGCCAGCAGCGAACAGGGGGGCACTAATGAAAAACTGTTTTTT. It yields the protein CASSEQGGTNEKLFF. The chain combines TRBV9 with TRBJ1-4; 8 bases map to TRBD1. Per germline, CDR1 SGDLS and CDR2 YYNGEE. V lost 3 bases, J lost 2 bases, and 3 bases stayed unmatched. This CDR3 region has 15 residues.

The chain combines TRBV11-2 with TRBJ2-7; 7 bases fit TRBD2. The trim removed 5 bases at V and 7 bases at J, leaving 11 bases unmatched. The CDR3 covers 14 residues. Germline CDR1 reads SGHAT; CDR2 reads FQNNGV. The CDR3 sequence is CASSRAAGAREQYF. CDR3 DNA sequence: TGTGCCAGCAGCCGGGCGGCGGGAGCCAGGGAGCAGTACTTC.

The chain is built from TRBV29-1 and TRBJ1-5; 8 nucleotides match TRBD1. This CDR3 is built from 12 residues. The germline gives CDR1 SQVTM, CDR2 ANQGSEA. The ends lost 4 bases at V and 4 bases at J; junction bases unmatched: 0. CDR3 sequence reads: CSVGQGNQPQHF. The CDR3 region has the DNA TGCAGCGTTGGACAGGGGAATCAGCCCCAGCATTTT.

The rearrangement uses TRBV18 and TRBJ2-3, with 8 bases aligning to TRBD2. The CDR3 is 12 residues long. Trimming took 3 bases from V and 11 from J; bases not matched to a gene: 4. The germline V gene encodes CDR1 KGHSH and CDR2 LQKENI. CDR3 residues: CASSPSGALQYF. The CDR3 DNA reads as TGTGCCAGCTCACCTAGCGGGGCTCTGCAGTATTTT.

The CDR3 nucleotides are TGTGCCAGCAGCCGTCGGGAGGGGACCTACGAGCAGTACTTC. Amino acid sequence: CASSRREGTYEQYF. The V call is TRBV27, the J call TRBJ2-7, with 8 bases that match TRBD2. Germline CDR1 is MNHEY and CDR2 is SMNVEV (reference sequence). V lost 6 bases, J lost 2 bases, and 6 bases stayed unmatched. CDR3 length: 14 amino acids.